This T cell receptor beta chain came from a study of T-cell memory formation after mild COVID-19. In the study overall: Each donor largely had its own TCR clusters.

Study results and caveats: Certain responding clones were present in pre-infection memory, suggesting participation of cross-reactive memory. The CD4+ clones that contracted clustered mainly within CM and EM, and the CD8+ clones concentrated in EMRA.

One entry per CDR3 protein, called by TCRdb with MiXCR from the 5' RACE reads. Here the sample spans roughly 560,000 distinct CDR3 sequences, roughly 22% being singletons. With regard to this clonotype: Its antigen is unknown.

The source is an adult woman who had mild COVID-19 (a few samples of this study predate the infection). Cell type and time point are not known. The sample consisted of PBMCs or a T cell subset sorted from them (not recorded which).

The CDR3 reads CASSLGTGATDTQYF. DNA for the CDR3: TGTGCTAGTAGTCTCGGGACAGGCGCAACGGATACGCAGTATTTT. This rearrangement joins TRBV12-5 to TRBJ2-3; 8 bases are shared with TRBD1. V lost 8 bases and J lost 6; bases outside the gene matches: 13. The CDR3 has 15 residues. CDR1 and CDR2 (germline): LGHNT, FRNRAP.